This T cell receptor (beta chain) was retrieved from a study of multiple sclerosis patients with progressive multifocal leukoencephalopathy. Across the whole study: Longitudinal control samples came from natalizumab-treated multiple sclerosis patients without PML.

On this clone: What it binds is unknown.

Broader study findings: In most PML patients, TRB repertoires appeared less diverse by entropy.

The table came from immunoSEQ multiplex PCR; TCRdb's copy has only in-frame clones and leaves some out. The sample carries approximately 27,000 clones, around 90% recorded once. Time point defined: before natalizumab initiation. T0 blood was collected before the first natalizumab infusion. Per the germline V gene, CDR1 is MNHEY and CDR2 is SMNVEV (reference sequence). V was trimmed by 3 bases and J by 2 bases, leaving 5 bases between them. This CDR3 has 13 amino acids. Sequenced input: PBMCs. The sequence came from a human donor with multiple sclerosis. The V gene is TRBV27, the J gene TRBJ1-5; D is unresolved. The CDR3 nucleotides are TGTGCCAGCAGTTTTGGGGGCAATCAGCCCCAGCATTTT. It specifies CASSFGGNQPQHF.